Below, 2 T cell receptor beta chains from the same sample are listed, as sequenced in a study of T cell responses to AZD1222 COVID-19 vaccine. Libraries were prepared by immunoSEQ multiplex PCR; TCRdb keeps only in-frame clonotypes and omits some of them. The table shows around 130,000 clones, with 92% occurring only once. The specimen was peripheral blood, collected 28 days after the second AZD1222 dose. These receptors all stem from an adult who received the AZD1222 COVID-19 vaccine.

The chain is built from TRBV12-3 or TRBV12-4 and TRBJ2-3, with a possible D match to TRBD1 (5 bases). The CDR3 contains 13 residues. Trimming cost V 6 bases and J 7 bases, with 14 bases left between them. CDR3 sequence reads: CASSTLGVHTQYF. CDR3 sequence (DNA): TGTGCCAGCAGCACCCTAGGGGTACATACGCAGTATTTT.

The chain combines TRBV5-5 with TRBJ2-1; D is perhaps TRBD1 (5 bases). The CDR3 is 12 amino acids. Deletions cut 4 bases from V and 8 bases from J, with 10 bases between. Per germline, CDR1 SGHKS and CDR2 YYEKEE (reference sequence). For the CDR3, the DNA is TGTGCCAGCAGCACTACAGGTTATGAGCAGTTCTTC. It codes for CASSTTGYEQFF.